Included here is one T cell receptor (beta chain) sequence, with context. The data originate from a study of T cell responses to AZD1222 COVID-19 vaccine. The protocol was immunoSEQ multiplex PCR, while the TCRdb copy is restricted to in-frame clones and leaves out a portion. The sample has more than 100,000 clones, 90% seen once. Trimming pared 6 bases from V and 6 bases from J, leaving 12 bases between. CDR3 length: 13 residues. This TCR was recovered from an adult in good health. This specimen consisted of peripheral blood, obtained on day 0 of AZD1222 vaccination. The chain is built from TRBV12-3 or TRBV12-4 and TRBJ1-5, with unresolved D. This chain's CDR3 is CASRPPGAQPQHF. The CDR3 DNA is TGTGCCAGCAGACCGCCGGGAGCTCAGCCCCAGCATTTT.